Listed below are T cell receptor beta chains from one sample, sequenced in a study of vaccination effects on CD4 cells after COVID-19. Method: immunoSEQ multiplex PCR; TCRdb's copy keeps in-frame clones and lacks some. The sample consists of about 80,000 clones, around four fifths of them appearing once. Antigen specificity for these receptors is unknown. This specimen was CD4+ T cells from PBMCs cultured with HCoV-OC43 spike peptides, taken after COVID-19 vaccination. The receptors were gathered from a human donor who received a COVID-19 vaccine. The CDR3 runs from the conserved cysteine through the conserved F or W. D genes are given only for firm matches.

d_call	j_call	v_call	cdr3_aa
-	TRBJ1-2	TRBV6-2/TRBV6-3	CASSTGLRGYTF
-	TRBJ1-2	TRBV3-1/TRBV3-2	CASSNTGTPYGYTF
-	TRBJ1-5	TRBV6-5	CASSYSRNQPQHF
-	TRBJ2-5	TRBV3-1/TRBV3-2	CASSQGAETQYF
TRBD1	TRBJ1-4	TRBV5-1	CASSVNRGYNEKLFF
-	TRBJ1-1	TRBV4-3	CASSPRGGADTEAFF
TRBD2	TRBJ2-5	TRBV7-2	CASSSTSGFGAQYF
-	TRBJ2-3	TRBV24-1	CATYQTSTDTQYF
-	TRBJ1-5	TRBV3-1/TRBV3-2	CASSQDSGGRQPQHF
TRBD1	TRBJ2-2	TRBV19	CASSIDLWTGFTGELFF
-	TRBJ2-1	TRBV3-1/TRBV3-2	CASSLLGREAWFF
-	TRBJ1-1	TRBV27	CASRPLRGTATEAFF
-	TRBJ2-5	TRBV5-1	CASSRDGQGGEETQYF
-	TRBJ1-1	TRBV6-2/TRBV6-3	CASSLGRSREGEAFF
TRBD2	TRBJ2-1	TRBV9	CASSVVGGANNEQFF
-	TRBJ1-4	TRBV3-1/TRBV3-2	CATRPRGGGEKLFF
-	TRBJ1-1	TRBV2	CASSGGPSVAFF
TRBD1	TRBJ1-2	TRBV4-1	CASSHQGAGYGYTF
-	TRBJ1-5	TRBV5-5	CASSLTGTILSNQPQHF
-	TRBJ1-2	TRBV6-6	CASSTSGGGYGYTF
-	TRBJ1-2	TRBV6-1	CASSEGVGYGYTF
-	TRBJ1-5	TRBV19	CASSTPESQPQHF
-	TRBJ2-5	TRBV18	CASSPQRTEETQYF
TRBD1	TRBJ2-1	TRBV27	CASGTGGAWFAEQFF
TRBD1	TRBJ2-3	TRBV2	CASSRDREIADTQYF
-	TRBJ2-5	TRBV7-9	CASSTRQELRKETQYF
-	TRBJ1-1	TRBV5-5	CASSLRVGLNTEAFF
TRBD2	TRBJ2-5	TRBV6-6	CASSYSRGGFLETQYF
-	TRBJ2-3	TRBV7-6	CASSLVGPSTDTQYF
-	TRBJ1-5	TRBV6-5	CASRNGGSGPQHF